The rows below give T cell receptor beta chains drawn from one sample of a study of response to subunit inactivated influenza vaccine. TCRdb fed the RT-PCR reads into MiXCR, producing one record per CDR3 protein. This table has about 540,000 distinct CDR3 sequences, roughly a quarter appearing once. Separately, the same data were catalogued under a study of T cells expressing NK-cell markers.

The sequencing used CD4+ T cells sorted from PBMCs, collected roughly 13 days after vaccination. Receptors were obtained from a man over 45 who received an inactivated influenza vaccine. CDR3s include the opening cysteine and the closing phenylalanine or tryptophan. The order of the fields is CDR3 length, J gene, clone size, V gene, D gene, CDR3 protein, CDR3 DNA. D genes are given only for firm matches. Clone size, where shown, is once, few, many, or a class for clones that have expanded.

len: 13; j_gene: TRBJ1-1; abundance: -; v_gene: TRBV7-2; d_gene: -; CDR3aa: CASSLPNRGEAFF; CDR3nt: TGTGCCAGCAGCTTACCGAACAGAGGAGAAGCTTTCTTT
len: 12; j_gene: TRBJ1-2; abundance: -; v_gene: TRBV30; d_gene: TRBD1; CDR3aa: CAWSASRTGEAF; CDR3nt: TGTGCCTGGAGTGCCTCCCGCACAGGGGAGGCCTTC
len: 13; j_gene: TRBJ2-1; abundance: -; v_gene: TRBV10-3; d_gene: -; CDR3aa: CAISESGGNEQFF; CDR3nt: TGTGCCATCAGTGAGTCTGGAGGGAATGAGCAGTTCTTC
len: 15; j_gene: TRBJ2-7; abundance: few; v_gene: TRBV12-3/TRBV12-4; d_gene: TRBD2; CDR3aa: CASRATSGALGEQYF; CDR3nt: TGTGCCAGCAGAGCGACTAGCGGGGCCTTGGGGGAGCAGTACTTC
len: 14; j_gene: TRBJ2-7; abundance: once; v_gene: TRBV5-1; d_gene: TRBD1; CDR3aa: CASSFRTGGGEQYF; CDR3nt: TGCGCCAGCAGCTTCAGGACAGGGGGCGGCGAGCAGTACTTC
len: 15; j_gene: TRBJ2-1; abundance: few; v_gene: TRBV12-3/TRBV12-4; d_gene: -; CDR3aa: CASSLRVDLYNEQFF; CDR3nt: TGTGCCAGCAGTTTAAGGGTAGATTTGTACAATGAGCAGTTCTTC
len: 12; j_gene: TRBJ1-1; abundance: -; v_gene: TRBV5-1; d_gene: -; CDR3aa: CASSFERGKAFF; CDR3nt: TGCGCCAGCAGCTTCGAGCGTGGAAAGGCTTTCTTT
len: 13; j_gene: TRBJ2-1; abundance: -; v_gene: TRBV20-1; d_gene: -; CDR3aa: CSARDQGSIRRFF; CDR3nt: TGCAGTGCTAGAGATCAGGGGAGCATCAGGCGGTTCTTC
len: 15; j_gene: TRBJ2-7; abundance: -; v_gene: TRBV6-2/TRBV6-3; d_gene: -; CDR3aa: CASNRASTHSYEQYF; CDR3nt: TGTGCCAGCAATAGGGCATCGACTCACTCCTACGAGCAGTACTTC
len: 15; j_gene: TRBJ2-7; abundance: -; v_gene: TRBV10-2; d_gene: TRBD1; CDR3aa: CASSEMGQGTYEQYF; CDR3nt: TGCGCCAGCAGTGAGATGGGACAGGGCACCTACGAGCAGTACTTC
len: 13; j_gene: TRBJ1-2; abundance: -; v_gene: TRBV4-1; d_gene: -; CDR3aa: CASRPDSNYGYTF; CDR3nt: TGCGCCAGCAGACCTGACAGTAACTATGGCTACACCTTC
len: 15; j_gene: TRBJ2-1; abundance: few; v_gene: TRBV11-1; d_gene: -; CDR3aa: CASSVSGTWYNEQFF; CDR3nt: TGTGCCAGCAGCGTAAGCGGGACATGGTACAATGAGCAGTTCTTC
len: 17; j_gene: TRBJ1-1; abundance: -; v_gene: TRBV5-1; d_gene: TRBD1; CDR3aa: CASSLGGTGGGGTEAFF; CDR3nt: TGCGCCAGCAGCTTGGGGGGGACAGGGGGCGGAGGAACTGAAGCTTTCTTT
len: 13; j_gene: TRBJ1-6; abundance: -; v_gene: TRBV20-1; d_gene: -; CDR3aa: CSAREDPNSPLHF; CDR3nt: TGCAGTGCCAGGGAGGACCCAAATTCACCCCTCCACTTT
len: 13; j_gene: TRBJ1-4; abundance: few; v_gene: TRBV12-3/TRBV12-4; d_gene: TRBD1; CDR3aa: CASSPTTGEKLFF; CDR3nt: TGTGCCAGCAGCCCTACGACAGGGGAAAAACTGTTTTTT
len: 12; j_gene: TRBJ1-6; abundance: many; v_gene: TRBV12-3/TRBV12-4; d_gene: -; CDR3aa: CASSLINSPLHF; CDR3nt: TGTGCCAGCAGTTTGATTAATTCACCCCTCCACTTT
len: 14; j_gene: TRBJ2-7; abundance: -; v_gene: TRBV10-3; d_gene: -; CDR3aa: CAISESRGPYEQYF; CDR3nt: TGTGCCATCAGTGAGTCTAGAGGCCCCTACGAGCAGTACTTC
len: 12; j_gene: TRBJ2-5; abundance: -; v_gene: TRBV24-1; d_gene: -; CDR3aa: CATTGPGETQYF; CDR3nt: TGTGCCACCACGGGACCGGGGGAGACCCAGTACTTC
len: 12; j_gene: TRBJ2-5; abundance: once; v_gene: TRBV11-2; d_gene: -; CDR3aa: CASSYQKETQYF; CDR3nt: TGTGCCAGCAGCTACCAAAAAGAGACCCAGTACTTC
len: 15; j_gene: TRBJ1-1; abundance: few; v_gene: TRBV5-1; d_gene: TRBD1; CDR3aa: CASSTQTGGSTEAFF; CDR3nt: TGCGCCAGCAGCACCCAGACAGGGGGAAGCACTGAAGCTTTCTTT
len: 15; j_gene: TRBJ2-7; abundance: few; v_gene: TRBV7-6; d_gene: -; CDR3aa: CASSSSPGQTYEQYF; CDR3nt: TGTGCCAGCAGCTCATCCCCCGGACAGACCTACGAGCAGTACTTC
len: 14; j_gene: TRBJ2-7; abundance: -; v_gene: TRBV5-1; d_gene: -; CDR3aa: CASSLSYSNGEQYF; CDR3nt: TGCGCCAGCAGCTTGTCGTACTCCAACGGCGAGCAGTACTTC
len: 15; j_gene: TRBJ2-5; abundance: few; v_gene: TRBV2; d_gene: -; CDR3aa: CASRQGPGHYETQYF; CDR3nt: TGTGCCAGCAGGCAAGGACCGGGACATTATGAGACCCAGTACTTC
len: 16; j_gene: TRBJ2-1; abundance: -; v_gene: TRBV27; d_gene: TRBD1; CDR3aa: CASSPRLRDRGQEQFF; CDR3nt: TGTGCCAGCAGTCCTAGGCTCCGGGACAGGGGACAGGAGCAGTTCTTC
len: 16; j_gene: TRBJ2-7; abundance: -; v_gene: TRBV20-1; d_gene: -; CDR3aa: CSANLRGSGFSYEQYF; CDR3nt: TGCAGTGCCAACTTAAGGGGGAGCGGGTTCTCCTACGAGCAGTACTTC
len: 16; j_gene: TRBJ2-5; abundance: -; v_gene: TRBV15; d_gene: TRBD2; CDR3aa: CATTTSGERFQETQYF; CDR3nt: TGTGCCACCACCACAAGCGGGGAAAGATTCCAAGAGACCCAGTACTTC
len: 15; j_gene: TRBJ1-2; abundance: -; v_gene: TRBV20-1; d_gene: TRBD1; CDR3aa: CSARSPLGDRSGYTF; CDR3nt: TGCAGTGCGAGGAGCCCGTTGGGGGACAGGTCTGGCTACACCTTC
len: 14; j_gene: TRBJ2-3; abundance: few; v_gene: TRBV5-1; d_gene: -; CDR3aa: CASALSDRTDTQYF; CDR3nt: TGCGCCAGCGCCCTAAGCGACCGCACAGATACGCAGTATTTT
len: 14; j_gene: TRBJ2-3; abundance: -; v_gene: TRBV5-1; d_gene: -; CDR3aa: CASSLDRAVDTQYF; CDR3nt: TGCGCCAGCAGCTTGGACAGGGCAGTGGATACGCAGTATTTT
len: 14; j_gene: TRBJ2-1; abundance: few; v_gene: TRBV20-1; d_gene: TRBD1; CDR3aa: CSAREKGTGNEQFF; CDR3nt: TGCAGTGCTAGAGAGAAGGGGACAGGGAATGAGCAGTTCTTC
len: 14; j_gene: TRBJ2-7; abundance: once; v_gene: TRBV18; d_gene: TRBD1; CDR3aa: CASSPPGQTYEQYF; CDR3nt: TGTGCCAGCTCACCCCCGGGACAGACCTACGAGCAGTACTTC
len: 14; j_gene: TRBJ2-3; abundance: few; v_gene: TRBV12-3/TRBV12-4; d_gene: -; CDR3aa: CASSLGGSQDTQYF; CDR3nt: TGTGCCAGCAGTTTAGGGGGGTCTCAAGATACGCAGTATTTT